This T cell receptor beta chain was sequenced in a study of cytomegalovirus exposure and HLA in healthy donors. Study-wide findings and caveats: It was shown in a later analysis that HLA-associated TCR beta chains were more clonally expanded than other, equally common chains. DRB1 had the most TCR associations and HLA-C the fewest, a later analysis found, with rates varying by HLA locus.

PCR used 60 Vbeta primers and 13 Jbeta primers. Profiled with immunoSEQ multiplex PCR; TCRdb holds only in-frame clones, not every one. Among around 130,000 clones listed, 70% to 75% were seen once. This clone was counted between two and nine times. Its target is unknown. The same CDR3 can be traced to other DNA sequences in this sample. The receptor's source is a woman in her thirties in good health and CMV-seronegative. The sequencing input was PBMCs.

CDR3 region: CAISATSGVYEQYF. CDR3 sequence (DNA): TGTGCCATCAGTGCCACTAGCGGGGTCTACGAGCAGTACTTC. The gene calls are TRBV10-3 and TRBJ2-7, with 10 bases that match TRBD2. The CDR3 has 14 residues. V lost 4 bases to trimming and J lost 3 bases; unmatched junction nucleotides: 3. Germline CDR1 reads ENHRY; CDR2 reads SYGVKD.